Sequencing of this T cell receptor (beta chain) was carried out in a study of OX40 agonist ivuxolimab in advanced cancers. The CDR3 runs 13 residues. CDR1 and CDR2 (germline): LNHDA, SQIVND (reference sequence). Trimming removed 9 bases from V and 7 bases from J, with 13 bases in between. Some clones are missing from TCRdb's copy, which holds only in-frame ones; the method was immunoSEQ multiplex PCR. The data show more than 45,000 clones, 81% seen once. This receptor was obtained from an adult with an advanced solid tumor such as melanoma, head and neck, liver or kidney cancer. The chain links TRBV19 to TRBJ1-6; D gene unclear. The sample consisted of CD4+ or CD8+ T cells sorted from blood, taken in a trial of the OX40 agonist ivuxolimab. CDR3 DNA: TGTGCCAGCGGGGTGGAATGGAATTCACCCCTCCACTTT. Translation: CASGVEWNSPLHF.